This T cell receptor beta chain emerged from a study of blood T cell repertoires in COVID-19. Participants had their cohort set by participant-reported clinical history. This clone was observed a single time. Sequenced by immunoSEQ multiplex PCR; TCRdb stores in-frame clones only, minus some. The repertoire consists of fewer than 300,000 clones, with approximately 80% occurring once and the leading ten covering about 5%. The germline V gene encodes CDR1 SQVTM and CDR2 ANQGSEA. This CDR3 is built from 14 residues. Trimming removed 5 bases from V and 0 bases from J; junction bases left unmatched: 5. The receptor comes from a man aged 40-49 years who had been exposed to COVID-19. This chain joins TRBV29-1 and TRBJ2-3; 7 bases are a match to TRBD1. The specimen sequenced was PBMCs or T cells enriched from blood (not recorded which). DNA of the CDR3: TGCAGCGTTTACGGACAGGCTAGCACAGATACGCAGTATTTT. Residues: CSVYGQASTDTQYF.